The rows below give T cell receptor beta chains drawn from one sample of a study of CD8 T cells in Susac syndrome. TCRdb re-analysed the immunoSEQ multiplex PCR reads in MiXCR, keeping a single row per CDR3 protein. Of 150,000 to 200,000 distinct CDR3 sequences listed, roughly 90% are singletons. Sequenced sample: CD4+ T cells from PBMCs. Source of these receptors: a human donor with Susac syndrome. Each CDR3 is given with its conserved first and last residue. A D gene is named only where the DNA matches it firmly. Rows give clone size only sometimes, using once, few, many, or a class for an expanded clone.

v_gene,d_gene,j_gene,abundance,CDR3nt,CDR3aa
TRBV6-5,TRBD1,TRBJ2-7,-,TGTGCCAGCAGTTACGATCGGGACAGGGGCGAGCAGTACTTC,CASSYDRDRGEQYF
TRBV20-1,TRBD2,TRBJ2-7,-,TGCAGTGCTAGGAAAGGAACTAGCGGAAGATCCTCCGAGCAGTACTTC,CSARKGTSGRSSEQYF
TRBV3-1,TRBD2,TRBJ2-1,-,TGTGCCAGCAGCCAAGATCGCTGGTCTAGCGGGAGTTTTAGCGATGAGCAGTTCTTC,CASSQDRWSSGSFSDEQFF
TRBV23-1,TRBD1,TRBJ2-7,-,TGCGCCAGCAGTCAATCCACGGACAGGGGCTCACACTACTACGAGCAGTACTTC,CASSQSTDRGSHYYEQYF
TRBV19,-,TRBJ1-5,-,TGTGCCAGTAGTATAGATCAGGGCCTAAATCAGCCCCAGCATTTT,CASSIDQGLNQPQHF
TRBV27,TRBD2,TRBJ2-1,-,TGTGCCAGCAGTACGGGACTAGCGGGCCTCCATGAGCAGTTCTTC,CASSTGLAGLHEQFF
TRBV5-5,TRBD1,TRBJ1-5,-,TGTGCCAGCAGCAGGACAGGAAACAATCAGCCCCAGCATTTT,CASSRTGNNQPQHF
TRBV6-1,TRBD2,TRBJ2-7,-,TGTGCCAGCAGTGACCCGGTTGCGGGGGTAAAGGGATCCTACGAGCAGTACTTC,CASSDPVAGVKGSYEQYF
TRBV5-1,-,TRBJ2-2,-,TGCGCCAGCAGCTTGGTAGGTGCCGGGGAGCTGTTTTTT,CASSLVGAGELFF
TRBV19,-,TRBJ1-1,-,TGTGCCAGTAGTGGTTCCATGAACACTGAAGCTTTCTTT,CASSGSMNTEAFF
TRBV11-2,TRBD2,TRBJ2-2,-,TGTGCCAGCAGCGTTCTTAGCGGGCTAGCAGCGAACACCGGGGAGCTGTTTTTT,CASSVLSGLAANTGELFF
TRBV20-1,-,TRBJ1-1,-,TGCAGTGCTAGAGTGGCAGGGTGGAACACTGAAGCTTTCTTT,CSARVAGWNTEAFF
TRBV3-1,-,TRBJ2-5,-,TGTGCCAGCAGCCAACCCCTCCAAGAGACCCAGTACTTC,CASSQPLQETQYF
TRBV28,TRBD2,TRBJ2-7,-,TGTGCCAGCAGTCCTGGACTAGCGGGCCCTCCCTACGAGCAGTACTTC,CASSPGLAGPPYEQYF
TRBV10-3,-,TRBJ2-5,-,TGTGCCATCAGTGCATCCGGGGGTAGCCAAGAGACCCAGTACTTC,CAISASGGSQETQYF
TRBV28,-,TRBJ1-1,-,TGTGCCAGCAGTGCTCTAACCGAGGGAGCTTTCTTT,CASSALTEGAFF
TRBV4-1,-,TRBJ2-1,-,TGCGCCAGCAGCCGCACAGGTATAGACTCGGATGAGCAGTTCTTC,CASSRTGIDSDEQFF
TRBV12-3/TRBV12-4,-,TRBJ2-7,once,TGTGCCAGCAGTTTAGTTGTCGTAGGAGAGCAGTACTTC,CASSLVVVGEQYF
TRBV29-1,TRBD1,TRBJ2-3,few,TGCAGCGTTGGGGGACAGGGGGTTTCAGATACGCAGTATTTT,CSVGGQGVSDTQYF
TRBV5-1,-,TRBJ2-7,once,TGCGCCAGCAGCTTCGTGGATTACGAGCAGTACTTC,CASSFVDYEQYF
TRBV27,-,TRBJ2-3,-,TGTGCCAGCAGCCCCAGGGTGATTTTATCCGATACGCAGTATTTT,CASSPRVILSDTQYF
TRBV28,TRBD1,TRBJ2-7,-,TGTGCCAGCAGTTTATTTGGGACAGGGGGCGACGAGCAGTACTTC,CASSLFGTGGDEQYF
TRBV2,-,TRBJ1-4,-,TGTGCCAGCAGGACCCTTAATGAAAAACTGTTTTTT,CASRTLNEKLFF
TRBV4-1,TRBD2,TRBJ2-3,few,TGCGCCAGCAGTCTCCGGGACTATAGCACAGATACGCAGTATTTT,CASSLRDYSTDTQYF
TRBV6-5,TRBD2,TRBJ2-7,-,TGTGCCAGCAGTTTTCAGCGGGGAACCTTTTTCTACGAGCAGTACTTC,CASSFQRGTFFYEQYF
TRBV20-1,TRBD1,TRBJ2-7,-,TGCAGTGCAGGACAGGGTGTATCGCACGAGCAGTACTTC,CSAGQGVSHEQYF
TRBV12-3/TRBV12-4,-,TRBJ2-5,-,TGTGCCAGCACACAATGGGTAGGGCGCCAAGAGACCCAGTACTTC,CASTQWVGRQETQYF
TRBV3-1,-,TRBJ2-1,-,TGTGCCAGCAGCCAAGCCGGAGGGCTTAACTACAATGAGCAGTTCTTC,CASSQAGGLNYNEQFF
TRBV5-1,-,TRBJ1-1,-,TGCGCCAGCAGCCCCACCGATAGAATGAACACTGAAGCTTTCTTT,CASSPTDRMNTEAFF
TRBV6-1,-,TRBJ2-7,-,TGTGCCAGCAGTTATACAAGCAGGGTTCAGGACGAGCAGTACTTC,CASSYTSRVQDEQYF
TRBV20-1,-,TRBJ2-6,-,TGCAGTGCTCCTAGACAGGCCCCAACCAACGTCCTGACTTTC,CSAPRQAPTNVLTF
TRBV6-5,TRBD1,TRBJ2-7,-,TGTGCCAGCAGTTACAACCGGGACAGGGTCGAGCAGTACTTC,CASSYNRDRVEQYF
TRBV5-6,-,TRBJ1-1,-,TGTGCCAGCAGCTTGGTACAGGGATGGGACACTGAAGCTTTCTTT,CASSLVQGWDTEAFF
TRBV29-1,-,TRBJ2-7,-,TGCAGCGTTTCCGACAACTACGAGCAGTACTTC,CSVSDNYEQYF
TRBV3-1,-,TRBJ2-7,-,TGTGCCAGCAGCTCATACGGACAGCCCTACGAGCAGTACTTC,CASSSYGQPYEQYF
TRBV2,-,TRBJ2-7,-,TGTGCCAGCAGTGAATGGGACGAGCAGTACTTC,CASSEWDEQYF
TRBV3-1,TRBD1,TRBJ1-1,-,TGTGCCAGCAGCTCTACAGGGGGGAACACTGAAGCTTTCTTT,CASSSTGGNTEAFF
TRBV5-6,TRBD1,TRBJ1-5,once,TGTGCCAGCTCCAACAGGGGATACAATCAGCCCCAGCATTTT,CASSNRGYNQPQHF
TRBV5-1,TRBD2,TRBJ2-1,-,TGCGCCAGCAGCTCAATTGGGACTAGTAGGGCCAATGAGCAGTTCTTC,CASSSIGTSRANEQFF
TRBV5-1,TRBD2,TRBJ2-3,-,TGCGCCAGCAACCTAGCGGGGGCCACAGATACGCAGTATTTT,CASNLAGATDTQYF
TRBV7-7,TRBD1,TRBJ2-1,-,TGTGCTAGCAGCTTAACAGGGGCAGTCTACAATGAGCAGTTCTTC,CASSLTGAVYNEQFF
TRBV6-2/TRBV6-3,-,TRBJ2-7,once,TGTGCCAGCAGAACGGCCCCGTTGGACGAGCAGTACTTC,CASRTAPLDEQYF
TRBV20-1,-,TRBJ1-2,-,TGCAGTGTTACCACCCAACCCGTGGATGGCTACACCTTC,CSVTTQPVDGYTF
TRBV5-1,-,TRBJ1-5,-,TGCGCCAGCAGCTTGGAGGTGGATCAGCCCCAGCATTTT,CASSLEVDQPQHF
TRBV9,-,TRBJ1-2,-,TGTGCCAGCAGCGCCCGCGGACAGTCGTACACCTTC,CASSARGQSYTF
TRBV11-2,-,TRBJ1-4,-,TGTGCCAGCAGCTTATCTCTGAGGGGTAATGAAAAACTGTTTTTT,CASSLSLRGNEKLFF
TRBV9,TRBD1,TRBJ1-1,-,TGTGCCAGCAGCGCTTACCCGGGACAGGGTTCTGAAGCTTTCTTT,CASSAYPGQGSEAFF
TRBV7-9,TRBD2,TRBJ2-3,-,TGTGCCAGCAGCTTAGAACTAGCGGGAGTTCCTGGCACAGATACGCAGTATTTT,CASSLELAGVPGTDTQYF
TRBV10-3,-,TRBJ1-1,once,TGTGCCATCAGTGAGTACACTGAAGCTTTCTTT,CAISEYTEAFF
TRBV7-2,-,TRBJ2-5,-,TGTGCCAGCAGCGTCATCAGGCAGCAAGAGACCCAGTACTTC,CASSVIRQQETQYF
TRBV30,-,TRBJ1-2,-,TGTGCCTGGAGTGGGGCACAGACTAACTATGGCTACACCTTC,CAWSGAQTNYGYTF
TRBV6-5,TRBD2,TRBJ2-7,-,TGTGCCAGCAGTTACTCCGGGACTAGCGGCTACGAGCAGTACTTC,CASSYSGTSGYEQYF
TRBV9,TRBD1,TRBJ1-4,once,TGTGCCAGCAGCGTAATGGGAGGAACAGGGGGGAATGAAAAACTGTTTTTT,CASSVMGGTGGNEKLFF
TRBV5-1,TRBD1,TRBJ2-7,-,TGCGCCAGCAGCTTGGGAGGGGGCCTGTCCTACGAGCAGTACTTC,CASSLGGGLSYEQYF
TRBV6-5,-,TRBJ2-5,-,TGTGCCAGCAGTCAAGACCAGGGGGAGACCCAGTACTTC,CASSQDQGETQYF
TRBV18,-,TRBJ2-7,-,TGTGCCAGCTCACCAGGATTGACAGGACAACCCTACGAGCAGTACTTC,CASSPGLTGQPYEQYF
TRBV7-2,-,TRBJ1-2,few,TGTGCCAGCAGCTTAGGGCCCTTGCAAGGCTACACCTTC,CASSLGPLQGYTF